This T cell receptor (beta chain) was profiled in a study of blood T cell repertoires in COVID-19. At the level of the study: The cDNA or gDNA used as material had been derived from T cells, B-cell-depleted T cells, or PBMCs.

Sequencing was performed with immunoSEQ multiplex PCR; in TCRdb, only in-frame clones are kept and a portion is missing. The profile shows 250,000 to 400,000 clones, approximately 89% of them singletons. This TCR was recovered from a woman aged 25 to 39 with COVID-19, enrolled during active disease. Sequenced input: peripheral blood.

The CDR3 sequence is CASEGRSPYGYTF. The CDR3 DNA reads TGTGCCTCGGAGGGACGTTCCCCCTATGGCTACACCTTC. The J gene is TRBJ1-2, the V gene TRBV30, with D possibly TRBD1 on 5 matching bases. Between the trimmed V and J ends, which lost 7 bases and 4 bases, there was a span of 16 bases. This CDR3 spans 13 amino acids. Germline V lookup: CDR1 GTSNPN, CDR2 SVGIG (reference sequence).